This T cell receptor beta chain appears in the sequencing data of a study of blood T cell repertoires in COVID-19. Method: immunoSEQ multiplex PCR; TCRdb's copy keeps in-frame clones and lacks some. The table includes approximately 210,000 clones, roughly 81% detected once. CDR1 is SEHNR, CDR2 FQNEAQ, per germline (reference sequence). The CDR3 runs to 15 residues. The V and J ends lost 4 bases and 0 bases respectively, with 10 bases between them. The receptor's source is a woman aged 70-85 years with active or convalescent COVID-19. V is TRBV7-9 and J is TRBJ2-1; perhaps TRBD2 as D (6 bases). The sequenced sample consisted of peripheral blood. CDR3 DNA: TGTGCCAGCAGCTCTATGGAGGGCTCCTACAATGAGCAGTTCTTC. Its protein product is CASSSMEGSYNEQFF.